This TCR beta chain was found in a study of blood T cells in healthy people across ages. This clonotype was detected only a few times. CDR1 DFQATT and CDR2 SNEGSKA come from the germline V gene (reference sequence). The V gene lost 1 base and the J gene lost 4 bases, with 12 bases spanning the gap. The CDR3 totals 14 residues. The use of a sample-barcoded 5' primer and a J-beta primer mix characterized a second PCR of about 7 to 12 cycles. From the 5' RACE reads, TCRdb called clonotypes with MiXCR, one entry per CDR3 protein. Among about 2 million distinct CDR3 sequences listed, about 50% were seen once.

The chain uses TRBV20-1 and TRBJ2-3; a weak D match, TRBD2 (5 bases). Material for sequencing was blood. This TCR came from a woman aged 40-49 years in good health. The CDR3 region has the DNA TGCAGTGCTAGAGGACCACTAGGAGCAGATACGCAGTATTTT. Amino acids: CSARGPLGADTQYF.